This T cell receptor beta chain appears in the sequencing data of a study of T cell responses to AZD1222 COVID-19 vaccine. A note on this clone: Its antigen remains unidentified.

Profiled with immunoSEQ multiplex PCR; TCRdb holds only in-frame clones, not every one. The sample has tens of thousands of clones; roughly 93% are singletons. CDR1 is SGDLS, CDR2 YYNGEE, per germline. CDR3 length: 12 amino acids. V lost 3 bases and J 7 bases, leaving 10 bases between the germline ends. Broader study findings: Clonal diversity was possibly underestimated, and the donors were mostly white British, with more females. Mapped onto spike, vaccine-associated CD4 TCRs spanned it and were dominant at 160-218 and 743-854.

The clonotype was recovered from an adult in good health. Sequenced here: peripheral blood, sampled on day 0 of AZD1222 vaccination. This chain links TRBV9 with TRBJ1-2; no clear D. The DNA of the CDR3 is TGTGCCAGCAGCGAAGGTTTCAGTGGCTACACCTTC. Translated, it gives CASSEGFSGYTF.